Below, one TCR beta chain is given with its context. Its antigen is undetermined. These data belong to a study of STAT3 mutations in large granular lymphocyte leukemia. Findings and limits, study-wide: Every T-LGLL patient had at least one immunodominant TCRbeta clonotype.

The repertoire was sequenced with immunoSEQ multiplex PCR; TCRdb's copy has only in-frame clones and lacks some. This listing includes around 100 clones. This CDR3 region has 16 residues. Germline V gene lookup returns CDR1 SQVTM and CDR2 ANQGSEA. The V and J ends lost 5 bases and 5 bases respectively, with 19 bases between them. V gene TRBV29-1 combines with J gene TRBJ2-6; D gene unclear. Sequencing was performed on peripheral blood mononuclear cells. This receptor was taken from a man aged 35 to 55 with T-cell large granular lymphocyte leukemia. Some clones in this sample may be carry-over from other donors' samples. CDR3 sequence: CSVLYILQSRANVLTF. CDR3 DNA sequence: TGCAGCGTTCTCTACATACTACAAAGTCGGGCCAACGTCCTGACTTTC.